These 21 T cell receptor beta chains were all obtained from the same sample, sequenced in a study of blood T cells in healthy people across ages. Alongside a J-beta primer mix, a sample-barcoded 5' primer served in a second PCR lasting about 7 to 12 cycles. Each CDR3 protein gets one entry after TCRdb re-called the 5' RACE reads with MiXCR. Among about 1.5 million distinct CDR3 sequences listed, approximately 39% were seen once. The sample comprised blood. The receptors stem from a woman aged 18 to 35 in good health.

The chain carries TRBV5-1 and TRBJ2-5; D is perhaps TRBD2 (6 bases). The V and J ends lost 0 bases and 4 bases respectively, with 13 bases between them. The germline V gene encodes CDR1 SGHRS and CDR2 YFSETQ. The CDR3 consists of 15 residues. CDR3 residues: CASSLGGRESETQYF. The CDR3 nucleotides are TGCGCCAGCAGCTTGGGAGGTCGGGAGTCAGAGACCCAGTACTTC.

V and J are TRBV27 and TRBJ2-4; 10 nucleotides agree with TRBD2. V was pared by 3 bases and J by 13 bases, with 9 bases of the junction left unmatched. CDR1 is MNHEY and CDR2 is SMNVEV in the germline V gene (reference sequence). The CDR3 contains 14 residues. DNA of the CDR3: TGTGCCAGCAGTTTCGGAGCGGGGGGGCGGGAGCAGTACTTC. It yields the protein CASSFGAGGREQYF.

The J gene is TRBJ2-2, the V gene TRBV12-3 or TRBV12-4; D perhaps matches TRBD2 (5 bases). This CDR3 is 13 amino acids long. The germline V and J ends were trimmed by 11 bases and 4 bases, with 14 bases remaining between them. In DNA, the CDR3 is TGTGCCCTGCGAGGGTCGGGCACCGGGGAGCTGTTTTTT. This translates into CALRGSGTGELFF.

The J gene is TRBJ2-1, the V gene TRBV5-1; tentative D call: TRBD1 (6 bases). Germline CDR1 reads SGHRS; CDR2 reads YFSETQ. V was trimmed by 4 bases and J by 10 bases, leaving 12 bases between them. This CDR3 is 12 amino acids long. As DNA, the CDR3 is TGCGCCAGCAGCCTGGGACATCAAGAGCAGTTCTTC. The encoded protein is CASSLGHQEQFF.

The chain is built from TRBV6-5 and TRBJ2-1; D not resolved. Germline CDR1 reads MNHEY; CDR2 reads SVGAGI. The CDR3 runs 13 residues. The germline V and J ends were trimmed by 2 bases and 8 bases, with 10 bases remaining between them. CDR3 in DNA: TGTGCCAGCAGTTACGGGAAATTCTATGAGCAGTTCTTC. Its protein product is CASSYGKFYEQFF.

This sequence joins TRBV3-1 and TRBJ2-2; D is tentatively TRBD1 or TRBD2 (6 bases each). This CDR3 has 17 amino acids. Germline V gene lookup returns CDR1 LGHDT and CDR2 YNNKEL (reference sequence). The germline V and J ends were trimmed by 3 bases and 1 base, with 15 bases remaining between them. The CDR3, as DNA: TGTGCCAGCAGCCATTTAAGGAGGGGGGTGAACACCGGGGAGCTGTTTTTT. This encodes CASSHLRRGVNTGELFF.

This clonotype showed up just a few times. The chain combines TRBV20-1 with TRBJ2-7, with 8 positions matching TRBD1. With V trimmed by 3 bases and J by 11 bases, 12 bases remained unmatched. The CDR3 has 13 residues. Germline V gene lookup returns CDR1 DFQATT and CDR2 SNEGSKA (reference sequence). CDR3 in DNA: TGCAGTGCTAGGGACAGGGTTCCAACGAGGGAGTACTTC. It yields the protein CSARDRVPTREYF.

On this clonotype itself: The junction departs from the called germline gene at one end, perhaps through a read error. This chain joins TRBV20-1 and TRBJ2-1; 8 positions match TRBD2. Germline CDR1 reads DFQATT; CDR2 reads SNEGSKA (reference sequence). CDR3 length equals 15 residues. The CDR3, as DNA: TGCAGAGCTAGAGATCTACGGGAGGGCCGCAATGAGCAGTTCTTC. Residues: CRARDLREGRNEQFF.

The chain is built from TRBV5-1 and TRBJ2-4, with D hard to call. CDR1 is SGHRS, CDR2 YFSETQ, per germline. CDR3 size: 13 residues. The germline V and J ends were trimmed by 8 bases and 1 base, with 10 bases remaining between them. The CDR3 is CASPPAAKNIQYF. The CDR3 coding sequence is TGCGCCAGTCCCCCGGCTGCCAAAAACATTCAGTACTTC.

The chain uses TRBV20-1 and TRBJ2-1; D might be TRBD1 or TRBD2, each matching 5 bases. The CDR3 runs to 16 residues. V was trimmed by 1 base and J by 4 bases, leaving 17 bases between them. Germline-derived CDR1 and CDR2 are DFQATT and SNEGSKA (reference sequence). The CDR3 nucleotides are TGCAGTGCTAGAGCAGCGACGAGGGGAGATTACAATGAGCAGTTCTTC. Protein: CSARAATRGDYNEQFF.

The rearrangement links TRBV5-1 to TRBJ2-7, with a weak D call TRBD2 (5 bases). This CDR3 comprises 16 residues. Germline CDR1 and CDR2: SGHRS and YFSETQ. Trimming pared 1 base from V and 4 bases from J, leaving 18 bases between. CDR3 residues: CASSLTVEGEVYEQYF. CDR3 DNA: TGCGCCAGCAGCTTGACCGTAGAGGGAGAGGTGTACGAGCAGTACTTC.

The V call is TRBV9, the J call TRBJ2-2; weak D call: TRBD2 (6 bases). V lost 0 bases to trimming and J lost 4 bases, with 10 bases between them. CDR3 size: 15 residues. Germline V gives CDR1 SGDLS, CDR2 YYNGEE. This CDR3 is CASSVGLAFTGELFF. DNA of the CDR3: TGTGCCAGCAGCGTAGGGCTAGCGTTCACCGGGGAGCTGTTTTTT.

The chain's CDR3 is CASSPDLEGNEQFF. Written as DNA, the CDR3 is TGTGCCAGCAGCCCAGACTTAGAGGGCAATGAGCAGTTCTTC. This chain uses TRBV7-9 with TRBJ2-1, with D possibly TRBD2 on 5 matching bases. V was pared by 5 bases and J by 6 bases, with 14 bases between. CDR1 SEHNR and CDR2 FQNEAQ come from the germline V gene (reference sequence). The CDR3 extends over 14 amino acids. Together with reference TRBV7-9 and TRBJ2-1, the CDR3 gives the full variable domain: DTGVSQNPRHKITKRGQNVTFRCDPISEHNRLYWYRQTLGQGPEFLTYFQNEAQLEKSRLLSDRFSAERPKGSFSTLEIQRTEQGDSAMYLCASSPDLEGNEQFFGPGTRLTVL.

This clonotype appeared a single time. A clone one base away is much larger, so this may be a read error. V and J are TRBV4-1 and TRBJ2-3; 7 positions agree with TRBD2. V lost 6 bases to trimming and J lost 2 bases; unmatched junction nucleotides: 5. Germline V gene lookup returns CDR1 MGHRA and CDR2 YSYEKL. This CDR3 has 14 amino acids. The CDR3 spells CASRLARATDTQYF. The CDR3 DNA sequence: TGCGCCAGCAGACTAGCGAGGGCCACAGATACGCAGTATTTT.

The gene calls are TRBV7-9 and TRBJ2-3; D gene ambiguous. Germline V gene lookup returns CDR1 SEHNR and CDR2 FQNEAQ (reference sequence). The germline V and J ends were trimmed by 5 bases and 5 bases, with 8 bases remaining between them. The CDR3 length is 12 residues. Here the CDR3 reads CASSHDGDTQYF. The CDR3, as DNA: TGTGCCAGCAGCCACGATGGAGATACGCAGTATTTT.

The chain recombines TRBV7-9 with TRBJ2-3; 11 bases are shared with TRBD2. V lost 4 bases, J lost 0 bases, and 9 bases stayed unmatched. The CDR3 consists of 18 residues. The germline CDR1 and CDR2 sequences are SEHNR and FQNEAQ (reference sequence). CDR3 region: CASSYPSGRSSSTDTQYF. The CDR3 bases are TGTGCCAGCAGCTACCCTAGCGGGAGGTCCTCTAGCACAGATACGCAGTATTTT. The full variable domain, with the rest looked up from reference TRBV7-9 and TRBJ2-3, is DTGVSQNPRHKITKRGQNVTFRCDPISEHNRLYWYRQTLGQGPEFLTYFQNEAQLEKSRLLSDRFSAERPKGSFSTLEIQRTEQGDSAMYLCASSYPSGRSSSTDTQYFGPGTRLTVL.

V usage is TRBV4-2 and J usage is TRBJ2-2; unclear D gene. Trimming pared 5 bases from V and 6 bases from J, leaving 13 bases between. CDR1 LGHNA and CDR2 YNFKEQ come from the germline V gene. The CDR3 extends over 14 amino acids. The CDR3 reads CASSSLGDSGELFF. In DNA, the CDR3 is TGTGCCAGCAGCTCGCTAGGAGACTCCGGGGAGCTGTTTTTT.

This clonotype was counted a few times. The V gene is TRBV4-3, the J gene TRBJ2-2, with 12 bases aligning to TRBD2. The CDR3 extends over 17 amino acids. The V and J ends lost 2 bases and 3 bases, in that order; junction bases with no gene match: 4. Looked up from germline, CDR1 is LGHNA and CDR2 is YSLEER. The CDR3 DNA follows: TGCGCCAGCAGCCAAAGGACTAGCGGGGTATACACCGGGGAGCTGTTTTTT. This translates into CASSQRTSGVYTGELFF.

This clonotype was detected ten times or more. The chain is built from TRBV6-2 or TRBV6-3 and TRBJ2-1; no clear D. V was trimmed by 2 bases and J by 3 bases, leaving 2 bases between them. CDR1 and CDR2 from the germline V gene are MNHEY and SVGEGT. The CDR3 is 12 residues long. DNA for the CDR3: TGTGCCAGCAGTTACCGCTACAATGAGCAGTTCTTC. Residues: CASSYRYNEQFF.

The chain joins TRBV27 to TRBJ1-2, with TRBD1 matching 8 bases. V trimming: 8 bases; J trimming: 2 bases; junction bases outside the gene matches: 10. Germline-derived CDR1 and CDR2 are MNHEY and SMNVEV (reference sequence). The CDR3 spans 15 residues. CDR3 nucleotides: TGTGCCAGCCTCTTAAGGGCAGGGGGCAACTATGGCTACACCTTC. It encodes CASLLRAGGNYGYTF.

This clonotype was observed a handful of times. This sequence joins TRBV29-1 and TRBJ1-1, with TRBD1 matching 10 bases. With V trimmed by 4 bases and J by 5 bases, 7 bases remained unmatched. This CDR3 is built from 14 residues. CDR1 and CDR2 from the germline V gene are SQVTM and ANQGSEA. CDR3 residues: CSVGPRDRGTEAFF. The CDR3 DNA reads as TGCAGCGTTGGCCCCCGGGACAGGGGAACTGAAGCTTTCTTT.